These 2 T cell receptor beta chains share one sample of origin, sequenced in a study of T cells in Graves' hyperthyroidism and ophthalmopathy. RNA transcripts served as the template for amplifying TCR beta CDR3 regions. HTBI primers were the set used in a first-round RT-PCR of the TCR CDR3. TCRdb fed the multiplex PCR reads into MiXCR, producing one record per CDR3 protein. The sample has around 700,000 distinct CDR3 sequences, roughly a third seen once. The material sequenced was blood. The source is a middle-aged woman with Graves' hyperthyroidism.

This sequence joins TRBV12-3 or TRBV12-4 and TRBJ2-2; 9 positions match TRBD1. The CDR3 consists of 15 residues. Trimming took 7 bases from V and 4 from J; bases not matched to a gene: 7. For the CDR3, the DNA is TGTGCCAGCAATTTCGGGACAGGGAGCACCGGGGAGCTGTTTTTT. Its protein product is CASNFGTGSTGELFF.

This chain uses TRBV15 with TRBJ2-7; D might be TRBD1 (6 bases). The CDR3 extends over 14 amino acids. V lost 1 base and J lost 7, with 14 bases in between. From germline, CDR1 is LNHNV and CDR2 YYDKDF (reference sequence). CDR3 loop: CATSRGQAPNEQYF. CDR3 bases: TGTGCCACCAGCAGAGGACAGGCGCCGAATGAGCAGTACTTC.